This TCR beta chain was found in a study of blood T cell repertoires in COVID-19. The study drew participants aged roughly 18 to 95 years from approximately 25 US areas. Donors were grouped by their self-reported clinical history. Recovery among Cohort 3 donors was established by two negative PCRs, clearance, or symptom resolution. Germline CDR1 reads SNHLY; CDR2 reads FYNNEI. V was pared by 2 bases and J by 5 bases, with 9 bases between. The CDR3 runs 13 residues. Original methodology: Estimated nucleated cell counts came from reference gene primer amplification. Sequencing used immunoSEQ multiplex PCR; TCRdb keeps in-frame clones, though not all of them. The V and J calls and clone size are taken from that table; D and trimming were inferred from the DNA. The table records about 370,000 clones, 75% to 90% of them present only once.

This receptor was identified in a man younger than 30 who had recovered from COVID-19. The V and J genes are TRBV2 and TRBJ1-2; D not resolved. The material sequenced was PBMCs or T cells enriched from blood (not recorded which). CDR3: CASSERTRYGYTF. CDR3 bases: TGTGCCAGCAGTGAACGTACGAGGTATGGCTACACCTTC.